A single sample is the source of the 28 T cell receptor beta chains below, sequenced in a study of beta chain features in type 1 diabetes. The authors reverse transcribed all of the isolated RNA, so sequencing captured expressed TCRB transcripts. Assay used: immunoSEQ multiplex PCR; TCRdb lists only in-frame clones, some missing. Among under 150,000 clones listed, 6.9% were seen once. Sequencing used central memory CD4+ T cells from blood. The receptors derive from a woman aged 30 to 39 in good health.

This sequence joins TRBV5-6 and TRBJ2-7; D gene unclear. V was trimmed by 4 bases and J by 6 bases, leaving 8 bases between them. The CDR3 sequence is 11 residues long. CDR1 is SGHDT and CDR2 is YYEEEE in the germline V gene. The CDR3 protein is CASSVTTEQYF. The CDR3 nucleotides are TGTGCCAGCAGCGTAACTACCGAGCAGTACTTC.

V and J are TRBV5-4 and TRBJ2-2, with D possibly TRBD1 on 5 matching bases. Germline loops: CDR1 SGHNT, CDR2 YYREEE (reference sequence). This CDR3 spans 12 amino acids. The germline V and J ends were trimmed by 0 bases and 9 bases, with 6 bases remaining between them. The CDR3 DNA follows: TGTGCCAGCAGCTTGGACAGGCGGGAGCTGTTTTTT. Protein product: CASSLDRRELFF.

The chain couples TRBV19 to TRBJ2-3, with 7 bases lining up with TRBD1. Losses at the gene ends were 6 bases for V and 2 bases for J; bases not matched to a gene: 14. The germline CDR1 and CDR2 sequences are LNHDA and SQIVND (reference sequence). This CDR3 is 17 amino acids long. The CDR3 region is CASRHGDRDTLTDTQYF. CDR3 DNA: TGTGCCAGTAGACACGGTGACAGGGACACGCTCACAGATACGCAGTATTTT. The whole variable domain, filled in from reference TRBV19 and TRBJ2-3, reads DGGITQSPKYLFRKEGQNVTLSCEQNLNHDAMYWYRQDPGQGLRLIYYSQIVNDFQKGDIAEGYSVSREKKESFPLTVTSAQKNPTAFYLCASRHGDRDTLTDTQYFGPGTRLTVL.

This clone turned up a few times. The chain couples TRBV30 to TRBJ2-5; weak D call: TRBD1 (5 bases). The CDR3 is made up of 18 amino acids. Germline values: CDR1 GTSNPN, CDR2 SVGIG (reference sequence). Trimming cost V 1 base and J 2 bases, with 23 bases left between them. CDR3 region: CAWSGGHRIGRSQETQYF. CDR3 in DNA: TGTGCCTGGAGTGGTGGCCACAGGATTGGGCGCTCGCAAGAGACCCAGTACTTC.

The chain's CDR3 is CASSSHRTEEAVGAFF. In DNA form, the CDR3 reads TGTGCCAGCAGTTCACACCGGACAGAGGAGGCAGTCGGAGCTTTCTTT. The chain employs TRBV6-6 and TRBJ1-1; a weak D match, TRBD1 (6 bases). V lost 4 bases and J 10 bases, leaving 25 bases between the germline ends. The length of the CDR3 is 16 residues. From germline, CDR1 is MNHNY and CDR2 SVGAGI (reference sequence).

The rearrangement joins TRBV7-2 to TRBJ2-1; no definite D call. The CDR3 is 16 residues long. With 1 base removed from V and 0 bases from J, the gap between germline ends came to 10 bases. CDR1 is SGHTA, CDR2 FQGNSA, per germline. The CDR3 here is CASSLVSTSSYNEQFF. The CDR3 DNA reads as TGTGCCAGCAGCTTAGTATCCACGAGCTCCTACAATGAGCAGTTCTTC. The variable domain in full, completed from reference TRBV7-2 and TRBJ2-1, reads GAGVSQSPSNKVTEKGKDVELRCDPISGHTALYWYRQSLGQGLEFLIYFQGNSAPDKSGLPSDRFSAERTGGSVSTLTIQRTQQEDSAVYLCASSLVSTSSYNEQFFGPGTRLTVL.

This chain connects TRBV30 to TRBJ1-1, with D perhaps matching TRBD1 (6 bases). Trimming stripped 1 base from V and 1 base from J, with 7 bases between. Germline assignment: CDR1 GTSNPN and CDR2 SVGIG (reference sequence). CDR3 length equals 13 residues. CDR3 coding DNA: TGTGCCTGGAGTGGGGGGCAGAACACTGAAGCTTTCTTT. The encoded protein is CAWSGGQNTEAFF.

V is TRBV7-2 and J is TRBJ2-1; a weak D match, TRBD2 (6 bases). Trimming removed 3 bases from V and 7 bases from J, with 16 bases in between. Germline V lookup: CDR1 SGHTA, CDR2 FQGNSA. The CDR3 is 15 residues long. The CDR3 DNA reads TGTGCCAGCAGCTTCATGCGCGGGACTCTGAATGAGCAGTTCTTC. This codes for CASSFMRGTLNEQFF.

This clone was found a few times. Other DNA sequences in this specimen translate into the identical CDR3. This rearrangement joins TRBV4-2 to TRBJ2-3; 7 nucleotides agree with TRBD2. The CDR3 has 15 amino acids. CDR1 LGHNA and CDR2 YNFKEQ come from the germline V gene. V trimming: 1 base; J trimming: 3 bases; junction bases outside the gene matches: 4. CDR3 DNA sequence: TGTGCCAGCAGCCAAGGAGGCGGGAGAACAGATACGCAGTATTTT. Translating it yields CASSQGGGRTDTQYF.

This clone has only a few counts. The chain joins TRBV18 to TRBJ2-1, with TRBD2 as a possible D gene (5 bases). CDR1 is KGHSH, CDR2 LQKENI, per germline. Trimming removed 2 bases at V and 0 bases at J, with 8 bases between. This CDR3 has 15 amino acids. The CDR3 DNA reads as TGTGCCAGCTCACCAACGAGGGACTCCTACAATGAGCAGTTCTTC. Amino acids: CASSPTRDSYNEQFF.

This clone was observed a handful of times. J is TRBJ2-1 and V is TRBV4-1, with 10 bases that match TRBD2. The J segment lost 7 bases and the V segment lost 3 bases, leaving 6 bases of the junction unmatched. Per germline, CDR1 MGHRA and CDR2 YSYEKL. This CDR3 is 15 amino acids long. The CDR3 bases are TGCGCCAGCAGCCAGCTACCGGGACTAGCGAATGAGCAGTTCTTC. This codes for CASSQLPGLANEQFF.

The V gene is TRBV21-1, the J gene TRBJ2-7; no DNA check was done on the table's D call, TRBD1. TRBV21-1 represents a pseudogene. The CDR3 is 17 amino acids. The chain's CDR3 is CASSNGDRGRRTSEQYF. In nucleotides, the CDR3 is TGTGCCAGCAGCAATGGAGACAGGGGACGCCGAACTTCCGAGCAGTACTTC.

The gene calls are TRBV18 and TRBJ2-1, with 9 bases lining up with TRBD1. The germline V gene encodes CDR1 KGHSH and CDR2 LQKENI. With 5 bases clipped from V and 2 bases from J, the junction kept 4 bases outside the gene matches. The CDR3 covers 15 residues. In nucleotides, the CDR3 is TGTGCCAGCTCAACCGGGACAGGGACCTACAATGAGCAGTTCTTC. Translated, it gives CASSTGTGTYNEQFF. Supplemented by reference TRBV18 and TRBJ2-1, the full variable domain reads NAGVMQNPRHLVRRRGQEARLRCSPMKGHSHVYWYRQLPEEGLKFMVYLQKENIIDESGMPKERFSAEFPKEGPSILRIQQVVRGDSAAYFCASSTGTGTYNEQFFGPGTRLTVL.

This clone has a handful of counts. The rearrangement links TRBV19 to TRBJ2-7; 9 bases are shared with TRBD1. V shed 9 bases and J 6 bases; nucleotides not matched to a gene: 9. This CDR3 is 13 amino acids long. Germline V gene data show CDR1 as LNHDA and CDR2 as SQIVND (reference sequence). This CDR3 reads CASAWDRESEQYF. The CDR3 coding sequence is TGTGCCAGCGCATGGGACAGGGAAAGCGAGCAGTACTTC.

Many counts were recorded for this clone. This chain connects TRBV9 to TRBJ2-1, with TRBD2 matching over 8 bases. The junction had 9 bases not matched to a gene; V was cut back by 5 bases and J by 14 bases. Germline lookup yields CDR1 SGDLS and CDR2 YYNGEE. CDR3 size: 12 residues. The CDR3 region has the DNA TGTGCCAGCAGTACCGAGCGGGAGAGTAAGTTCTTC. Its translation is CASSTERESKFF.

This clone came up many times. This rearrangement joins TRBV7-9 to TRBJ2-5; 7 bases agree with TRBD2. CDR3 length: 16 residues. The germline CDR1 and CDR2 sequences are SEHNR and FQNEAQ (reference sequence). The V and J ends lost 7 bases and 1 base, in that order; junction bases with no gene match: 12. The CDR3 bases are TGTGCCAGCACCGTTTTCAGGGAGGGCGGCCAAGAGACCCAGTACTTC. This gives the protein CASTVFREGGQETQYF.

This clone was observed a few times. The chain has TRBV28 and TRBJ2-1; perhaps TRBD2 as D (6 bases). Germline V lookup: CDR1 MDHEN, CDR2 SYDVKM. The CDR3 totals 13 residues. V shed 1 base and J shed 12 bases, with 13 bases lying between them. CDR3 nucleotide sequence: TGTGCCAGCAGTTTATTTGGACTAAAGGTGCAGTTCTTC. Its translation: CASSLFGLKVQFF.

The V gene is TRBV28, the J gene TRBJ1-3; D is uncertain. The CDR3 spans 13 residues. Germline CDR1 and CDR2: MDHEN and SYDVKM. Trimming pared 3 bases from V and 2 bases from J, leaving 5 bases between. CDR3: CASSLRAGNTIYF. The DNA for the CDR3 is TGTGCCAGCAGTTTGAGGGCTGGAAACACCATATATTTT.

The chain couples TRBV7-9 to TRBJ2-7; no definite D call. The CDR3 has 13 residues. Germline V CDR1 and CDR2: SEHNR, FQNEAQ (reference sequence). With 5 bases removed from V and 6 bases from J, the gap between germline ends came to 14 bases. The CDR3 is CASSLAPLVEQYF. CDR3 coding DNA: TGTGCCAGCAGCCTCGCTCCGTTAGTCGAGCAGTACTTC.

V usage is TRBV19 and J usage is TRBJ2-2; 9 nucleotides match TRBD2. The germline gives CDR1 LNHDA, CDR2 SQIVND (reference sequence). J gave up 7 bases and V 3 bases, and 9 bases lay outside the gene matches. The CDR3 spans 16 residues. CDR3 region: CASSIYGTSRNGELFF. Written as DNA, the CDR3 is TGTGCCAGTAGTATCTATGGGACTAGCAGAAACGGGGAGCTGTTTTTT.

The chain uses TRBV5-1 and TRBJ2-3; TRBD1 matches at 9 bases. The CDR3 is 16 amino acids. J gave up 4 bases and V 4 bases, and 10 bases lay outside the gene matches. Germline CDR1 reads SGHRS; CDR2 reads YFSETQ. Written as DNA, the CDR3 is TGCGCCAGCAGCCTCGTCCGAGGGACAGGGCCAGATACGCAGTATTTT. Protein: CASSLVRGTGPDTQYF.

Here the CDR3 DNA reads TGTGCCAGCTCACTAGACCGTGGCCCGCCGGGGTTACATTTT. The encoded protein is CASSLDRGPPGLHF. The chain couples TRBV18 to TRBJ1-5, with unresolved D. V lost 4 bases and J 16 bases, leaving 23 bases between the germline ends. Germline loops: CDR1 KGHSH, CDR2 LQKENI. The CDR3 runs 14 residues. The full variable domain, rest sourced from reference TRBV18 and TRBJ1-5, is NAGVMQNPRHLVRRRGQEARLRCSPMKGHSHVYWYRQLPEEGLKFMVYLQKENIIDESGMPKERFSAEFPKEGPSILRIQQVVRGDSAAYFCASSLDRGPPGLHFGDGTRLSIL.

In this sample, this clone turned up many times. The chain uses TRBV7-9 and TRBJ2-3, with a possible D match to TRBD1 (5 bases). The V end was cut by 2 bases, the J end by 2 bases, with 14 bases between. The CDR3 length is 16 residues. Germline lookup yields CDR1 SEHNR and CDR2 FQNEAQ (reference sequence). DNA for the CDR3: TGTGCCAGCAGCTTATCGGGCAGGGCCAACACAGATACGCAGTATTTT. Residues: CASSLSGRANTDTQYF.

A few counts support this clone. The genes are TRBV28 and TRBJ2-7, with 9 bases matching TRBD1. Germline assignment: CDR1 MDHEN and CDR2 SYDVKM. The CDR3 extends over 14 amino acids. The J segment lost 4 bases and the V segment lost 6 bases, leaving 7 bases of the junction unmatched. CDR3 DNA sequence: TGTGCCAGCAGGATAGGGACAGGGAAGTACGAGCAGTACTTC. It translates to CASRIGTGKYEQYF. Variable domain in full (rest from reference TRBV28 and TRBJ2-7): DVKVTQSSRYLVKRTGEKVFLECVQDMDHENMFWYRQDPGLGLRLIYFSYDVKMKEKGDIPEGYSVSREKKERFSLILESASTNQTSMYLCASRIGTGKYEQYFGPGTRLTVT.

This clone was observed a handful of times. V is TRBV28 and J is TRBJ2-7; 9 nucleotides line up with TRBD2. The CDR3 is 15 amino acids. Germline CDR1 reads MDHEN; CDR2 reads SYDVKM. V shed 6 bases and J 4 bases; nucleotides not matched to a gene: 10. CDR3 nucleotides: TGTGCCAGCAGCCCTACCCTAGCGGGGACATACGAGCAGTACTTC. It translates to CASSPTLAGTYEQYF.

There are a few counts of this clone. The chain recombines TRBV10-3 with TRBJ2-7, with 7 bases fitting TRBD2. This CDR3 contains 15 residues. The junction had 13 bases not matched to a gene; V was cut back by 11 bases and J by 0 bases. Germline loops: CDR1 ENHRY, CDR2 SYGVKD. Here the CDR3 reads CAPYSWRGSSYEQYF. CDR3 in DNA: TGTGCCCCGTACTCCTGGCGGGGGAGCTCCTACGAGCAGTACTTC.

The table lists this clone with a few counts. The gene calls are TRBV19 and TRBJ2-1; 11 positions match TRBD2. V shed 9 bases and J 1 base; nucleotides not matched to a gene: 2. The CDR3 totals 14 residues. The germline CDR1 and CDR2 sequences are LNHDA and SQIVND (reference sequence). The CDR3 region has the DNA TGTGCCAGCTTAGCGGGAGGGTCCTACAATGAGCAGTTCTTC. It translates to CASLAGGSYNEQFF.

The CDR3 DNA sequence: TGTGCCAGCAGCTTTTATTCGGGAGAAGAGACCCAGTACTTC. Its protein is CASSFYSGEETQYF. V usage is TRBV7-2 and J usage is TRBJ2-5; D is perhaps TRBD2 (6 bases). The germline V and J ends were trimmed by 3 bases and 3 bases, with 11 bases remaining between them. Germline V gene data show CDR1 as SGHTA and CDR2 as FQGNSA. The CDR3 has 14 amino acids.